This is a list of T cell receptor beta chains from one sample in a study of blood T cell repertoires in COVID-19. Sequencing used immunoSEQ multiplex PCR; TCRdb keeps in-frame clones, though not all of them. This sample carries 7,500 to 10,000 clones, around 78% of them seen once, and the ten largest clones take around 37%. Material for sequencing was peripheral blood. These receptors originate from a human donor in a cohort sampled during active COVID-19. Each CDR3 is given with its conserved first and last residue. Fields, in order: J gene, D gene, clone size, V gene, CDR3 DNA, CDR3 protein. A D gene is named only where the DNA matches it firmly. For some rows the clone size is stated as once, few or many, or as a class when expanded; others skip it.

TRBJ1-4 - - TRBV9 TGTGCCAGCAGCCGGACAGTAACTAATGAAAAACTGTTTTTT CASSRTVTNEKLFF
TRBJ1-6 TRBD1 - TRBV3-1/TRBV3-2 TGTGCCAGCACCCCGGGACAGGGTGATTCACCCCTCCACTTT CASTPGQGDSPLHF
TRBJ2-3 - few TRBV5-5 TGTGCCAGCAGAACACTCGGGACTCTAAACACAGATACGCAGTATTTT CASRTLGTLNTDTQYF
TRBJ1-2 - few TRBV5-1 TGCGCCAGCAGCATTGGACATAACTATGGCTACACCTTC CASSIGHNYGYTF
TRBJ1-4 - - TRBV12-3/TRBV12-4 TGTGCCAGCAGTTTACGCAGTAATGAAAAACTGTTTTTT CASSLRSNEKLFF
TRBJ2-4 - - TRBV19 TGTGCCAGTAGTAAATCGCAATCGGGAAATTGGAACATTCAGTACTTC CASSKSQSGNWNIQYF
TRBJ1-1 - - TRBV2 TGTGCCAGCAGTAAGGACACGAACACTGAAGCTTTCTTT CASSKDTNTEAFF
TRBJ1-6 - few TRBV2 TGTGCCAGCAGCGTTCGGGACATCCAGTCACCCCTCCACTTT CASSVRDIQSPLHF
TRBJ2-5 - medium-sized TRBV3-1/TRBV3-2 TGTGCCAGCAGCCACTACTTTGTGGGGCCCGGGCGGGAGACCCAGTACTTC CASSHYFVGPGRETQYF
TRBJ1-2 - - TRBV29-1 TGCAGCGGAAGGGGAGGGGATGGCTACACCTTC CSGRGGDGYTF
TRBJ1-2 TRBD1 - TRBV6-5 TGTGCCAGCATGACAGGGGGCGCAGTAAGTGGCTACACCTTC CASMTGGAVSGYTF
TRBJ2-7 - - TRBV2 TGTGCCAGCAGTGAAGGTCGTGGGCTGCGGGACAGTTCCTACGAGCAGTACTTC CASSEGRGLRDSSYEQYF
TRBJ2-7 - few TRBV6-2/TRBV6-3 TGTGCCAGCAGTTACGGCTTGGGCAGGGTATCCTACGAGCAGTACTTC CASSYGLGRVSYEQYF
TRBJ2-3 - - TRBV5-4 TGTGCCAGCAGACCTGGGGGGACAGATACGCAGTATTTT CASRPGGTDTQYF
TRBJ2-7 TRBD1 - TRBV25-1 TGTGCCAGCAGTGAGGGACACAGGGGCGAGCAGTACTTC CASSEGHRGEQYF
TRBJ2-5 - - TRBV9 TGTGCCAGCAGCGTATCTGGGGGGGCTTTGCAAGAGACCCAGTACTTC CASSVSGGALQETQYF
TRBJ2-1 - once TRBV6-2/TRBV6-3 TGTGCCAGCAGTTACGCGGACGGGGCCTACAATGAGCAGTTCTTC CASSYADGAYNEQFF
TRBJ2-5 TRBD2 - TRBV2 TGTGCCTCCACTAGCGCGGAGACCCAGTACTTC CASTSAETQYF
TRBJ2-7 - - TRBV3-1/TRBV3-2 TGTGCCAGCAGCCAAGATCTAACTGCGGACTACTACGAGCAGTACTTC CASSQDLTADYYEQYF
TRBJ1-5 TRBD1 - TRBV28 TGTGCCAGCAGTTCCACCACAGGGGGCTGGCAGCCCCAGCATTTT CASSSTTGGWQPQHF
TRBJ2-7 TRBD2 - TRBV11-2 TGTGCCAGCAGCTTAGGCCTAGCGGGGGGTCTGTACGAGCAGTACTTC CASSLGLAGGLYEQYF
TRBJ2-7 - - TRBV3-1/TRBV3-2 TGTGCCAGCAGCCTCACCGGGGGCGAGCAGTACTTC CASSLTGGEQYF
TRBJ2-5 - - TRBV7-9 TGTGCCAGCAGCTTACAGGGCTGGGGGACCCAGTACTTC CASSLQGWGTQYF
TRBJ2-3 - - TRBV2 TGTGCCAGCAAAGGAGGCACAGATACGCAGTATTTT CASKGGTDTQYF
TRBJ2-7 - - TRBV3-1/TRBV3-2 TGTGCCAGCAGCCAAGCCGTTCCGGCCTACGAGCAGTACTTC CASSQAVPAYEQYF
TRBJ2-6 - - TRBV9 TGTGCCAGCAGCGTAAGCAGGGCCTCTGGGGCCAACGTCCTGACTTTC CASSVSRASGANVLTF
TRBJ1-3 - - TRBV9 TGTGCCAGCAGCGCCGCTAGCCGGATCTTGGGAAACACCATATATTTT CASSAASRILGNTIYF
TRBJ1-2 - - TRBV18 TGTGCCAGCTCACCAGACAGGAACTATGGCTACACCTTC CASSPDRNYGYTF
TRBJ1-2 TRBD1 - TRBV5-1 TGCGCCAGCAGCGTCGGACAGGGAAGCTATGGCTACACCTTC CASSVGQGSYGYTF
TRBJ1-2 - - TRBV5-4 TGTGCCAGCAGCTTGGATCCGAGGGACTATGGCTACACCTTC CASSLDPRDYGYTF